Each of the 24 T cell receptor beta chains below was sequenced from the same sample in a study of blood T cell repertoires in COVID-19. Sequencing was performed with immunoSEQ multiplex PCR; in TCRdb, only in-frame clones are kept and a portion is missing. The sample contains over 200,000 clones, about 85% of which appear only once. The sequencing sample was made of PBMCs or T cells enriched from blood (not recorded which). These receptors all stem from a man younger than 45 who had recovered from COVID-19.

This CDR3 is CASRTGETGHGYTF. CDR3 nucleotide sequence: TGTGCCAGCAGAACTGGAGAGACAGGCCACGGCTACACCTTC. The chain carries TRBV27 and TRBJ1-2, with D maybe TRBD1 (6 bases). Germline assignment: CDR1 MNHEY and CDR2 SMNVEV (reference sequence). The CDR3 has 14 residues. The V gene lost 6 bases and the J gene lost 8 bases, with 19 bases spanning the gap.

V is TRBV11-2 and J is TRBJ1-4, with D unresolved. The V gene's germline CDR1 is SGHAT and CDR2 FQNNGV. The germline V and J ends were trimmed by 5 bases and 6 bases, with 16 bases remaining between them. The CDR3 sequence is 15 residues long. The CDR3 DNA sequence: TGTGCCAGCAGCGCGAGATACACTCGGGATGAAAAACTGTTTTTT. Amino acid sequence: CASSARYTRDEKLFF. Full variable domain (remainder filled in from reference TRBV11-2 and TRBJ1-4): EAGVAQSPRYKIIEKRQSVAFWCNPISGHATLYWYQQILGQGPKLLIQFQNNGVVDDSQLPKDRFSAERLKGVDSTLKIQPAKLEDSAVYLCASSARYTRDEKLFFGSGTQLSVL.

The J gene is TRBJ2-7, the V gene TRBV10-3; D ambiguous. Germline V gene data show CDR1 as ENHRY and CDR2 as SYGVKD. V lost 4 bases to trimming and J lost 2 bases, with 6 bases between them. The CDR3 length is 12 residues. The CDR3 reads CAISVQAYEQYF. The CDR3 DNA follows: TGTGCCATCAGTGTCCAGGCCTACGAGCAGTACTTC.

The chain employs TRBV6-6 and TRBJ1-1, with D maybe TRBD1 (5 bases). Per germline, CDR1 MNHNY and CDR2 SVGAGI (reference sequence). The CDR3 extends over 15 amino acids. Trimming stripped 7 bases from V and 1 base from J, with 16 bases between. The CDR3 DNA reads as TGTGCCAGCAACAACAAAGGAGGGGCGAACACTGAAGCTTTCTTT. Encoded protein: CASNNKGGANTEAFF.

The rearrangement joins TRBV2 to TRBJ1-3; 10 bases agree with TRBD1. The CDR3 is 15 residues long. The V segment lost 10 bases and the J segment 3 bases; nucleotides outside the gene matches: 9. Germline V gene sequence: CDR1 SNHLY, CDR2 FYNNEI. The CDR3 DNA reads TGTGCCATTAAGATGGGACAGGGGTATGGAAACACCATATATTTT. Its protein is CAIKMGQGYGNTIYF.

CDR3 in amino acids: CASSFSGDYEQYF. The CDR3 bases are TGTGCCAGCAGTTTTAGCGGAGACTACGAGCAGTACTTC. The V gene is TRBV7-9, the J gene TRBJ2-7, with D perhaps matching TRBD2 (6 bases). The CDR3 is made up of 13 amino acids. CDR1 is SEHNR, CDR2 FQNEAQ, per germline (reference sequence). V lost 6 bases to trimming and J lost 3 bases, with 12 bases between them.

This chain connects TRBV5-4 to TRBJ2-5; possibly TRBD1 for D (5 bases). Germline-derived CDR1 and CDR2 are SGHNT and YYREEE (reference sequence). Trimming stripped 6 bases from V and 2 bases from J, with 17 bases between. The CDR3 has 15 residues. The CDR3 DNA reads TGTGCCAGCAACGTGCGGTCAGGGCGACAAGAGACCCAGTACTTC. It codes for CASNVRSGRQETQYF.

This sequence joins TRBV5-6 and TRBJ2-7; 9 bases agree with TRBD1. The CDR3 has 13 residues. Germline assignment: CDR1 SGHDT and CDR2 YYEEEE. J gave up 13 bases and V 2 bases, and 10 bases lay outside the gene matches. CDR3 nucleotide sequence: TGTGCCAGCAGCTTATCCCACCGGGACAGGGTTTACTTC. This encodes CASSLSHRDRVYF.

The chain has TRBV2 and TRBJ1-5; D perhaps matches TRBD1 (5 bases). CDR1 and CDR2 (germline): SNHLY, FYNNEI. This CDR3 has 13 amino acids. Trimming pared 10 bases from V and 0 bases from J, leaving 10 bases between. This CDR3 reads CATNRISNQPQHF. The CDR3, as DNA: TGTGCCACCAACAGGATTAGCAATCAGCCCCAGCATTTT.

The CDR3 bases are TGTGCCAGCTCACCTCTTCAGGGCACTCGGACACCCCATAATTCACCCCTCCACTTT. Translation: CASSPLQGTRTPHNSPLHF. The rearrangement links TRBV18 to TRBJ1-6; D is possibly TRBD1 (5 bases). Deletions cut 3 bases from V and 5 bases from J, with 23 bases between. The CDR3 runs 19 residues. Germline V gene data show CDR1 as KGHSH and CDR2 as LQKENI.

The rearrangement uses TRBV28 and TRBJ1-1, with TRBD1 as a possible D gene (6 bases). With 8 bases removed from V and 4 bases from J, the gap between germline ends came to 11 bases. The CDR3 spans 12 residues. From germline, CDR1 is MDHEN and CDR2 SYDVKM. CDR3 amino acids: CASEQGGTEAFF. The CDR3 DNA reads TGTGCCAGCGAACAGGGTGGCACTGAAGCTTTCTTT.

The sample holds one count of this clone. J is TRBJ2-1 and V is TRBV19, with TRBD1 identical over 7 bases. The V and J ends lost 6 bases and 8 bases, in that order; junction bases with no gene match: 4. The germline CDR1 and CDR2 sequences are LNHDA and SQIVND (reference sequence). This CDR3 has 12 amino acids. CDR3 DNA: TGTGCCAGTAGGAACAGGGGCTATGAGCAGTTCTTC. It encodes CASRNRGYEQFF.

The chain's CDR3 is CASSEMGGAGANYGYTF. The CDR3, as DNA: TGTGCCAGCAGTGAAATGGGGGGGGCAGGGGCTAACTATGGCTACACCTTC. This chain links TRBV6-1 with TRBJ1-2; D might be TRBD1 (6 bases). V gave up 2 bases and J gave up 0 bases, with 16 bases separating them. Germline V lookup: CDR1 MNHNS, CDR2 SASEGT. The CDR3 consists of 17 residues.

This clone was picked up one time. V and J are TRBV28 and TRBJ1-1; D not resolved. Per germline, CDR1 MDHEN and CDR2 SYDVKM. The CDR3 runs to 10 residues. Trimming took off 8 bases at V and 7 bases at J, with 8 bases between the two ends. The CDR3: CASGQIEAFF. In DNA form, the CDR3 reads TGTGCCAGCGGGCAGATTGAAGCTTTCTTT.

The CDR3 loop reads CASSTGDQPQHF. The DNA of the CDR3 is TGTGCCAGTAGTACAGGGGATCAGCCCCAGCATTTT. This rearrangement joins TRBV19 to TRBJ1-5; a possible D gene is TRBD1 (6 bases). CDR1 and CDR2 from the germline V gene are LNHDA and SQIVND (reference sequence). This CDR3 comprises 12 residues. Trimming removed 4 bases from V and 5 bases from J, with 6 bases in between.

The chain has TRBV7-2 and TRBJ2-2; 8 bases map to TRBD2. V dropped 2 bases and J dropped 1; count of bases not matched to a gene: 3. CDR1 SGHTA and CDR2 FQGNSA come from the germline V gene. The CDR3 covers 16 residues. The CDR3 DNA sequence: TGTGCCAGCAGCTTAAACGGGGGGGAGAACACCGGGGAGCTGTTTTTT. Its protein product is CASSLNGGENTGELFF. Full variable domain (remainder filled in from reference TRBV7-2 and TRBJ2-2): GAGVSQSPSNKVTEKGKDVELRCDPISGHTALYWYRQSLGQGLEFLIYFQGNSAPDKSGLPSDRFSAERTGGSVSTLTIQRTQQEDSAVYLCASSLNGGENTGELFFGEGSRLTVL.

This clone was picked up one time. The CDR3 coding sequence is TGTGCCAGCAGCCCAACCTCCGGGACAGGGGTCCCACCCCATGGCAATCAGCCCCAGCATTTT. Protein: CASSPTSGTGVPPHGNQPQHF. The chain is built from TRBV28 and TRBJ1-5, with 10 bases matching TRBD1. CDR1 is MDHEN and CDR2 is SYDVKM in the germline V gene. This CDR3 is 21 amino acids long. V lost 6 bases, J lost 2 bases, and 22 bases stayed unmatched.

CDR3 nucleotides: TGTGCCAGTAAAGAGAGAGGTGGAAACACCATATATTTT. This codes for CASKERGGNTIYF. V usage is TRBV19 and J usage is TRBJ1-3; no firm D call. This CDR3 is 13 amino acids long. Germline CDR1 LNHDA, CDR2 SQIVND (reference sequence). V gave up 7 bases and J gave up 3 bases, with 10 bases separating them. Together with reference TRBV19 and TRBJ1-3, the CDR3 gives the full variable domain: DGGITQSPKYLFRKEGQNVTLSCEQNLNHDAMYWYRQDPGQGLRLIYYSQIVNDFQKGDIAEGYSVSREKKESFPLTVTSAQKNPTAFYLCASKERGGNTIYFGEGSWLTVV.

J is TRBJ1-3 and V is TRBV3-1 (or the pseudogene TRBV3-2); D is possibly TRBD1 (5 bases). The V end was cut by 0 bases, the J end by 1 base, with 13 bases between. The length of the CDR3 is 17 residues. Germline CDR1 reads LGHDT; CDR2 reads YNNKEL (reference sequence). CDR3 loop: CASSQERGVGSGNTIYF. CDR3 DNA sequence: TGTGCCAGCAGCCAAGAGCGGGGCGTCGGGTCTGGAAACACCATATATTTT.

The V call is TRBV5-1, the J call TRBJ1-2; possible D gene TRBD1, 5 bases. Germline V gene data show CDR1 as SGHRS and CDR2 as YFSETQ. The CDR3 covers 16 residues. V dropped 4 bases and J dropped 3 bases, with 19 bases sitting between them. CDR3 sequence: CASSRNFQGRDYGYTF. In DNA form, the CDR3 reads TGCGCCAGCAGCCGAAATTTCCAGGGAAGGGACTATGGCTACACCTTC.

The chain is built from TRBV9 and TRBJ1-6; perhaps TRBD1 as D (5 bases). The CDR3 runs 16 residues. The germline gives CDR1 SGDLS, CDR2 YYNGEE. V was cut by 0 bases and J by 7 bases, with 14 bases left in between. Here the CDR3 reads CASSVGPTALNSPLHF. The CDR3 DNA follows: TGTGCCAGCAGCGTAGGTCCGACAGCCTTAAATTCACCCCTCCACTTT.

The chain uses TRBV4-1 and TRBJ2-5, with 10 bases identical to TRBD2. V was clipped by 1 base and J by 0 bases; unmatched bases: 8. CDR1 is MGHRA, CDR2 YSYEKL, per germline. This CDR3 is built from 18 residues. The CDR3 loop is CASSQVGLAAGDQETQYF. CDR3 DNA: TGCGCCAGCAGCCAAGTAGGACTAGCGGCGGGGGACCAAGAGACCCAGTACTTC.

This clone has a single count. The chain joins TRBV30 to TRBJ2-2, with D perhaps TRBD1 (6 bases). The germline CDR1 and CDR2 sequences are GTSNPN and SVGIG (reference sequence). The CDR3 runs to 13 residues. The germline V and J ends were trimmed by 8 bases and 6 bases, with 16 bases remaining between them. The CDR3 coding sequence is TGTGCCAGGGGGACGGAGCGTTCCGGGGAGCTGTTTTTT. Amino acid sequence: CARGTERSGELFF.

This rearrangement joins TRBV28 to TRBJ2-5; TRBD2 matches 11 bases. The CDR3 has 16 amino acids. CDR1 is MDHEN, CDR2 SYDVKM, per germline. The junction had 3 bases not matched to a gene; V was cut back by 1 base and J by 2 bases. CDR3 amino acids: CASSLYGTSGQETQYF. The CDR3 bases are TGTGCCAGCAGTTTATATGGGACTAGCGGACAAGAGACCCAGTACTTC.